This T cell receptor beta chain was profiled in a study of blood T cell repertoires in COVID-19. Study details: Some COVID-19 samples were acute and others convalescent; all came from the United States, Italy and Spain. Sample material is recorded as cDNA or gDNA derived from T cells, B-cell-depleted T cells, or PBMCs.

With 0 bases removed from V and 4 bases from J, the gap between germline ends came to 12 bases. This CDR3 contains 15 residues. The germline CDR1 and CDR2 sequences are MNHEY and SVGAGI. Measured with immunoSEQ multiplex PCR; TCRdb has only the in-frame clones, and not every one. In the table there are 130,000 to 150,000 clones, around nine tenths of which are singletons. The sequence was obtained from a man aged 50-60 years with active or convalescent COVID-19. The sequenced sample was peripheral blood. The V and J genes are TRBV6-5 and TRBJ1-2; D may be TRBD1 (5 bases). As DNA, the CDR3 is TGTGCCAGCAGTTACTCGAAAGGGGCCGGCTATGGCTACACCTTC. It encodes CASSYSKGAGYGYTF.